A single sample gave rise to the 7 T cell receptor beta chains below, sequenced in a study of T-cell reconstitution after alpha-beta-depleted transplantation in children. Unique molecular identifiers were incorporated during preparation of the TCRbeta library. TCRdb itself ran the PCR reads through MiXCR, one entry per CDR3 protein. This repertoire shows 350,000 to 500,000 distinct CDR3 sequences, over 40% found once; its top ten account for approximately 25%. The material sequenced was PBMCs, taken before TCRalphabeta/CD19-depleted stem cell transplant. The source of these receptors is a girl aged 2-10 years with aplastic anemia, due to receive a stem cell transplant.

The chain carries TRBV18 and TRBJ2-7, with 9 bases matching TRBD2. J was trimmed by 5 bases and V by 3 bases; bases with no gene match: 8. Germline CDR1 KGHSH, CDR2 LQKENI. CDR3 length: 15 amino acids. For the CDR3, the DNA is TGTGCCAGCTCACCGGATCTAGCGGGAAGTCACGAGCAGTACTTC. It specifies CASSPDLAGSHEQYF.

This clonotype was found many times. The chain recombines TRBV6-1 with TRBJ2-1; tentative D call: TRBD2 (6 bases). Deletions cut 6 bases from V and 5 bases from J, with 14 bases between. Germline assignment: CDR1 MNHNS and CDR2 SASEGT. The CDR3 spans 14 residues. CDR3 nucleotide sequence: TGTGCCAGCAGAGGACGGGAGTTCGACAATGAGCAGTTCTTC. It translates to CASRGREFDNEQFF.

The CDR3 DNA reads TGTGCCTCCTGCCAAGGCCTAGCGGGCCTCTCTGGGGCCAACGTCCTGACTTTC. Encoded protein: CASCQGLAGLSGANVLTF. The chain is built from TRBV3-1 and TRBJ2-6, with TRBD2 identical over 8 bases. CDR1 is LGHDT and CDR2 is YNNKEL in the germline V gene (reference sequence). The CDR3 loop spans 18 amino acids. Germline trimming cut 11 bases from V and 0 bases from J; bases unmatched to any gene: 15.

The chain has TRBV7-9 and TRBJ2-3; D ambiguous. The CDR3 spans 16 residues. V was trimmed by 5 bases and J by 0 bases, leaving 15 bases between them. Germline CDR1 and CDR2: SEHNR and FQNEAQ (reference sequence). The CDR3 nucleotides read TGTGCCAGCAGCAACCGTGGCCTCGCCAGCACAGATACGCAGTATTTT. Its protein is CASSNRGLASTDTQYF. Full variable domain (outside the CDR3, taken from reference TRBV7-9 and TRBJ2-3): DTGVSQNPRHKITKRGQNVTFRCDPISEHNRLYWYRQTLGQGPEFLTYFQNEAQLEKSRLLSDRFSAERPKGSFSTLEIQRTEQGDSAMYLCASSNRGLASTDTQYFGPGTRLTVL.

The rearrangement joins TRBV7-2 to TRBJ2-5; 7 bases fit TRBD2. The germline CDR1 and CDR2 sequences are SGHTA and FQGNSA. V was pared by 2 bases and J by 4 bases, with 7 bases of the junction left unmatched. This CDR3 comprises 15 residues. This CDR3 is CASSLNSGGGETQYF. CDR3 nucleotide sequence: TGTGCCAGCAGCTTAAATTCCGGCGGGGGAGAGACCCAGTACTTC.

The sample holds a few counts of this clonotype. This chain uses TRBV5-1 with TRBJ2-2; perhaps TRBD2 as D (5 bases). Germline V gene lookup returns CDR1 SGHRS and CDR2 YFSETQ. The CDR3 is 14 amino acids. The V end was cut by 2 bases, the J end by 3 bases, with 8 bases between. CDR3 sequence: CASSFYGDTGELFF. The DNA for the CDR3 is TGCGCCAGCAGCTTTTACGGGGACACCGGGGAGCTGTTTTTT.

The V and J genes are TRBV7-4 and TRBJ1-1, with a weak D call TRBD1 (6 bases). V lost 6 bases to trimming and J lost 5 bases, with 16 bases between them. Germline V gives CDR1 SGHVT, CDR2 SQSDAQ. The CDR3 extends over 14 amino acids. CDR3 protein: CASSPRGAETEAFF. The CDR3 coding sequence is TGTGCCAGCAGTCCACGGGGGGCTGAGACTGAAGCTTTCTTT. The complete variable domain, with remaining parts taken from reference TRBV7-4 and TRBJ1-1, reads GAGVSQSPRYKVAKRGRDVALRCDSISGHVTLYWYRQTLGQGSEVLTYSQSDAQRDKSGRPSGRFSAERPERSVSTLKIQRTEQGDSAVYLCASSPRGAETEAFFGQGTRLTVV.